The following is a TCR beta chain sequence with its context. This entry comes from a study of early T cells in non-severe SARS-CoV-2 infection. TCRdb ran MiXCR on the 5' RACE reads and lists one entry per CDR3 protein. The repertoire holds 100,000 to 150,000 distinct CDR3 sequences, with about 15% as singletons. The CDR3 length is 15 residues. Germline-derived CDR1 and CDR2 are SEHNR and FQNEAQ (reference sequence). Trimming left V 5 bases short and J 5 bases short, with 18 bases between. The V call is TRBV7-9, the J call TRBJ1-1; D unresolved. The sequenced material came from whole blood. The TCR comes from an adult who was a healthcare worker with PCR-confirmed SARS-CoV-2 infection or an uninfected control (not recorded which). Written as DNA, the CDR3 is TGTGCCAGCAGCCTATTTGAGAGGCGAAGAACTGAAGCTTTCTTT. Amino acids: CASSLFERRRTEAFF.